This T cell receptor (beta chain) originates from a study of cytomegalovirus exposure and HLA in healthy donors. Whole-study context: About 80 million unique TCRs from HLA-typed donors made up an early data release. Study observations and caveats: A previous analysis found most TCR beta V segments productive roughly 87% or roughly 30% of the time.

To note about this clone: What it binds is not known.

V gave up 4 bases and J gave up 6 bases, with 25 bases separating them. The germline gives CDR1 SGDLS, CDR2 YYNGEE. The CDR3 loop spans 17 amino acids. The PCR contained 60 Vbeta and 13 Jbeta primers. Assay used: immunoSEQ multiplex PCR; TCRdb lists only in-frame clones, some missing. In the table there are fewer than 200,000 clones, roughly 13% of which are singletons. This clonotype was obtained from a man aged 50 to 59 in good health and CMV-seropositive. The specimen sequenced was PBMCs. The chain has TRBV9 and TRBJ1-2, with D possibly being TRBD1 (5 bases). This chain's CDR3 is CASSSGMWKGTINGYTF. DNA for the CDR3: TGTGCCAGCAGCTCAGGGATGTGGAAGGGGACTATAAATGGCTACACCTTC.